This TCR beta chain was profiled in a study of cytomegalovirus exposure and HLA in healthy donors. At the level of the study: Out of roughly 170 million T cells, an earlier analysis found fewer than 140 million unique TCR beta sequences in total.

The CDR3 has 13 residues. CDR1 and CDR2 from the germline V gene are MNHEY and SMNVEV (reference sequence). V lost 6 bases and J lost 10; bases outside the gene matches: 8. Study-wide results and caveats: The authors judged a highly shared variant cluster likely a sequencing artifact.

PCR used 60 Vbeta primers and 13 Jbeta primers. Authors' methods: An analysis that came later counted 77 million or so unique TCR beta chains, around 12 million shared. Here immunoSEQ multiplex PCR was the method, and the copy in TCRdb shows in-frame clones only, minus some. D and trimming come from the DNA, and the V and J calls and clone size come from that table. Counted here are 95,000 to 130,000 clones, about 76% occurring once; the ten biggest clones make up 3% to 5%. A note on this clone: The antigen remains unidentified.

This chain joins TRBV27 and TRBJ1-5; 8 nucleotides match TRBD1. Material for sequencing was PBMCs. This receptor was identified in a woman aged 25 to 39 in good health and CMV-seronegative. The CDR3 loop reads CASRGDGQGPQHF. The DNA of the CDR3 is TGTGCCAGCAGGGGGGACGGACAGGGACCCCAGCATTTT.